The present T cell receptor beta chain was sequenced within a study of cytomegalovirus exposure and HLA in healthy donors. Sequenced by immunoSEQ multiplex PCR; TCRdb stores in-frame clones only, minus some. The table has over 150,000 clones, approximately 86% seen once. Germline V gene lookup returns CDR1 MNHNS and CDR2 SASEGT. This CDR3 is built from 15 residues. V lost 6 bases, J lost 5 bases, and 13 bases stayed unmatched. Sequencing was performed on PBMCs. The TCR originated in a young man in good health and CMV-seropositive. The rearrangement links TRBV6-1 to TRBJ2-7; 7 bases fit TRBD1. CDR3 in amino acids: CASSPRVGQSNEQYF. The CDR3 region has the DNA TGTGCCAGCAGCCCTAGGGTGGGACAGAGCAACGAGCAGTACTTC.